This is a list of T cell receptor beta chains from one sample in a study of regulatory T cells in long-lasting Graves disease. One entry per CDR3 protein, called by TCRdb with MiXCR from the multiplex PCR reads. The repertoire holds about 520,000 distinct CDR3 sequences, with 12% as singletons. These sequences were also reported in another study, on T cells in Graves' hyperthyroidism and ophthalmopathy.

The sequences come from peripheral blood mononuclear cells (PBMCs), collected at new diagnosis, from a patient treated with antithyroid drugs. The receptors derive from a woman aged 25-40 years with Graves disease. The CDR3 runs from the conserved cysteine through the conserved F or W. Fields, in order: D gene, J gene, clone size, CDR3 length, V gene, CDR3 DNA, CDR3 protein. The D gene is left open where the match is weak. Only part of the rows carry a size: once, few, many, or a class if the clone is expanded.

D: -; J: TRBJ2-7; size: many; length: 15; V: TRBV11-2; DNA: TGTGCCAGCAGCCCCCGGGACTTGGTCTCCTACGAGCAGTACTTC; CDR3: CASSPRDLVSYEQYF
D: TRBD2; J: TRBJ2-1; size: many; length: 14; V: TRBV20-1; DNA: TGCAGTGCTAAGCAAGCGGGGCGATACAATGAGCAGTTCTTC; CDR3: CSAKQAGRYNEQFF
D: TRBD1; J: TRBJ1-4; size: many; length: 14; V: TRBV7-2; DNA: TGTGCCAGCAGCCCGGACAGGGGATGGGAAAAACTGTTTTTT; CDR3: CASSPDRGWEKLFF
D: TRBD2; J: TRBJ2-3; size: many; length: 17; V: TRBV4-2; DNA: TGTGCCAGCAGCCAGTCTAGGGCTAGCGGTCCTACAGATACGCAGTATTTT; CDR3: CASSQSRASGPTDTQYF
D: -; J: TRBJ2-1; size: few; length: 14; V: TRBV19; DNA: TGTGCCAGTAGTATAGACGGGTCCAGGTATGAGCAGTTCTTC; CDR3: CASSIDGSRYEQFF
D: -; J: TRBJ2-5; size: many; length: 13; V: TRBV30; DNA: TGTGCCTGGAGTGGACGGAACCAAGAGACCCAGTACTTC; CDR3: CAWSGRNQETQYF
D: -; J: TRBJ1-4; size: many; length: 15; V: TRBV28; DNA: TGTGCCAGCAGTTTACCGACTGGGAGGAGTGAAAAACTGTTTTTT; CDR3: CASSLPTGRSEKLFF
D: -; J: TRBJ2-2; size: -; length: 18; V: TRBV11-2; DNA: TGTGCCAACAGCGCAGGGATGGACTGGAGATCGAACACCGGGGAGCTGTTTTTT; CDR3: CANSAGMDWRSNTGELFF
D: TRBD2; J: TRBJ2-5; size: many; length: 14; V: TRBV10-2; DNA: TGCGCCAGCAGAAAACTAGCGGGAGTTGAGACCCAGTACTTC; CDR3: CASRKLAGVETQYF
D: -; J: TRBJ1-5; size: few; length: 15; V: TRBV19; DNA: TGTGCCAGTAGCTGGGGGGGGTGGGGCAATCAGCCCCAGCATTTT; CDR3: CASSWGGWGNQPQHF
D: -; J: TRBJ1-5; size: few; length: 17; V: TRBV7-9; DNA: TGTGCCAGCAGCTTAGGGGTGCTGGGGGGGAACGGCCAGCCCCAGCATTTT; CDR3: CASSLGVLGGNGQPQHF
D: -; J: TRBJ2-7; size: many; length: 14; V: TRBV9; DNA: TGTGCCAGCAGCGTAGGGGCGGGGATCTACGAGCAGTACTTC; CDR3: CASSVGAGIYEQYF
D: -; J: TRBJ2-1; size: -; length: 13; V: TRBV9; DNA: TGTGCCAGCAGCGTATCACCTGTTCTCCGGCAGTTCTTC; CDR3: CASSVSPVLRQFF
D: -; J: TRBJ1-5; size: -; length: 16; V: TRBV19; DNA: TGTGCCAGTAGTATGGATAGGACAGAAATAAATCAGCCCCAGCATTTT; CDR3: CASSMDRTEINQPQHF
D: -; J: TRBJ2-1; size: many; length: 14; V: TRBV20-1; DNA: TGCAGTGCTACTCGAGGGGGAGAGCCCAATGAGCAGTTCTTC; CDR3: CSATRGGEPNEQFF
D: TRBD2; J: TRBJ2-2; size: many; length: 17; V: TRBV11-2; DNA: TGTGCCAGCAGCTTAGAACTAGCGGGAGGCCTCCCCGGGGAGCTGTTTTTT; CDR3: CASSLELAGGLPGELFF
D: -; J: TRBJ1-1; size: few; length: 15; V: TRBV4-2; DNA: TGTGCCAGCAGCCAAGACGGGGGTAGGAACACTGAAGCTTTCTTT; CDR3: CASSQDGGRNTEAFF
D: -; J: TRBJ1-2; size: many; length: 15; V: TRBV7-2; DNA: TGTGCCAGCAGCTCCAATAAGGGCAGGACTTATGGCTACACCTTC; CDR3: CASSSNKGRTYGYTF
D: -; J: TRBJ2-1; size: many; length: 13; V: TRBV12-3/TRBV12-4; DNA: TGTGCCAGCAGTTTGGAGAGGGCGAATGAGCAGTTCTTC; CDR3: CASSLERANEQFF
D: TRBD1; J: TRBJ2-7; size: -; length: 14; V: TRBV19; DNA: TGTGCCAGTAGTAGGGACAGGCGAGGCTACGAGCAGTACTTC; CDR3: CASSRDRRGYEQYF
D: -; J: TRBJ1-2; size: -; length: 13; V: TRBV27; DNA: TGTGCCAGCAGTTTATATGGGATGGGAGGCTACACCTTC; CDR3: CASSLYGMGGYTF
D: TRBD1; J: TRBJ1-1; size: many; length: 14; V: TRBV12-3/TRBV12-4; DNA: TGTGCCAGCAGCCGCCCCGACAGGGGAACTGAAGCTTTCTTT; CDR3: CASSRPDRGTEAFF
D: -; J: TRBJ1-6; size: few; length: 13; V: TRBV30; DNA: TGTGCCTGGAGGGTAGGGATTAATTCACCCCTCCACTTT; CDR3: CAWRVGINSPLHF
D: -; J: TRBJ2-7; size: many; length: 17; V: TRBV28; DNA: TGTGCCAGCAGTTTTAGGTGGATCGGCCCGACCTCCTACGAGCAGTACTTC; CDR3: CASSFRWIGPTSYEQYF
D: TRBD2; J: TRBJ2-7; size: many; length: 15; V: TRBV9; DNA: TGTGCCAGCAGCGTAGCAGGACTAGGGATTGGCGAGCAGTACTTC; CDR3: CASSVAGLGIGEQYF
D: TRBD2; J: TRBJ2-3; size: many; length: 17; V: TRBV28; DNA: TGTGCCAGCAGTTTATCGGGACTAGCGACTAGCACAGATACGCAGTATTTT; CDR3: CASSLSGLATSTDTQYF
D: -; J: TRBJ1-2; size: many; length: 15; V: TRBV11-2; DNA: TGTGCCAGCAGCTTAGATTCTTCCGGGTACTATGGCTACACCTTC; CDR3: CASSLDSSGYYGYTF
D: -; J: TRBJ1-1; size: many; length: 13; V: TRBV2; DNA: TGTGCCACTAACAGGGAGATGAACACTGAAGCTTTCTTT; CDR3: CATNREMNTEAFF
D: -; J: TRBJ1-1; size: many; length: 14; V: TRBV2; DNA: TGTGCCAGCAGATCGGGACGGATGAACACTGAAGCTTTCTTT; CDR3: CASRSGRMNTEAFF
D: TRBD1; J: TRBJ1-2; size: many; length: 15; V: TRBV4-1; DNA: TGCGCCAGCAGCCACCCCCAGGACAGGGAACATGGCTACACCTTC; CDR3: CASSHPQDREHGYTF
D: -; J: TRBJ2-1; size: -; length: 14; V: TRBV18; DNA: TGTGCCAGCTCACCACCCGGGACCCTCAATGAGCAGTTCTTC; CDR3: CASSPPGTLNEQFF
D: -; J: TRBJ1-3; size: many; length: 15; V: TRBV5-6; DNA: TGTGCCAGCAGCCCAGGCTCAAACTCTGGAAACACCATATATTTT; CDR3: CASSPGSNSGNTIYF
D: -; J: TRBJ1-4; size: many; length: 16; V: TRBV6-2/TRBV6-3; DNA: TGTGCCAGCAGTTCGCAGCGGGACTCTGAAGGGGAAAAACTGTTTTTT; CDR3: CASSSQRDSEGEKLFF
D: -; J: TRBJ2-1; size: -; length: 12; V: TRBV20-1; DNA: TGCAGTGTCCCGCGACTAGGGGTACAGCAGTTCTTC; CDR3: CSVPRLGVQQFF
D: -; J: TRBJ2-1; size: -; length: 13; V: TRBV19; DNA: TGTGCCAGTAGTATTATTTGGGGTAATGAGCAGTTCTTC; CDR3: CASSIIWGNEQFF
D: -; J: TRBJ1-1; size: few; length: 12; V: TRBV24-1; DNA: TGTGCCACCAGCGATTTAATAGGTGAAGCTTTCTTT; CDR3: CATSDLIGEAFF
D: -; J: TRBJ1-1; size: many; length: 12; V: TRBV6-5; DNA: TGTGCCAGCAGTTCCGCGTGGACTGAAGCTTTCTTT; CDR3: CASSSAWTEAFF
D: TRBD1; J: TRBJ1-5; size: many; length: 13; V: TRBV20-1; DNA: TGCAGTGCGATACAGGGGAAAAGGCAGCCCCAGCATTTT; CDR3: CSAIQGKRQPQHF
D: TRBD2; J: TRBJ2-1; size: many; length: 13; V: TRBV2; DNA: TGTGCCAGCAGTGTTAGCGGGAGAGGGGAGCAGTTCTTC; CDR3: CASSVSGRGEQFF
D: -; J: TRBJ2-7; size: many; length: 15; V: TRBV27; DNA: TGTGCCAGCAGTTTTAGTAGCGGAACGTCCTACGAGCAGTACTTC; CDR3: CASSFSSGTSYEQYF
D: TRBD2; J: TRBJ2-7; size: few; length: 14; V: TRBV12-3/TRBV12-4; DNA: TGTGCCAGCGGTTTAAGTCTAGCGGGGAACGAGCAGTACTTC; CDR3: CASGLSLAGNEQYF
D: TRBD2; J: TRBJ2-5; size: many; length: 16; V: TRBV15; DNA: TGTGCCACCAGCACCCTAGGGACTAGCGGGAGACAGACCCAGTACTTC; CDR3: CATSTLGTSGRQTQYF
D: -; J: TRBJ1-4; size: -; length: 13; V: TRBV25-1; DNA: TGTGCCAGCAGTGCCAGGGCCGTGGAAAAACTGTTTTTT; CDR3: CASSARAVEKLFF
D: -; J: TRBJ1-1; size: many; length: 16; V: TRBV28; DNA: TGTGCCAGCAGTTTACGGGCAGGGGATGGGGACACTGAAGCTTTCTTT; CDR3: CASSLRAGDGDTEAFF
D: -; J: TRBJ1-2; size: many; length: 12; V: TRBV14; DNA: TGTGCCAGCAGCCCTTTATCCATGGGCTACACCTTC; CDR3: CASSPLSMGYTF
D: TRBD1; J: TRBJ2-5; size: many; length: 16; V: TRBV3-1; DNA: TGTGCCAGCAGCGCCGACCGGGACAGGTACCAAGAGACCCAGTACTTC; CDR3: CASSADRDRYQETQYF
D: TRBD1; J: TRBJ1-5; size: many; length: 13; V: TRBV27; DNA: TGTGCCAGCAGTGGGACAGTTAATCAGCCCCAGCATTTT; CDR3: CASSGTVNQPQHF
D: -; J: TRBJ2-5; size: many; length: 11; V: TRBV29-1; DNA: TGCAGCGTGTGGAGCCAAGAGACCCAGTACTTC; CDR3: CSVWSQETQYF
D: TRBD2; J: TRBJ2-7; size: -; length: 16; V: TRBV6-2/TRBV6-3; DNA: TGTGCCAGCAGTGACGGGACTAGCGGGGTACTATACGAGCAGTACTTC; CDR3: CASSDGTSGVLYEQYF
D: -; J: TRBJ2-7; size: many; length: 15; V: TRBV15; DNA: TGTGCCACCAGCAGAGATACGAGTTCCCTCTACGAGCAGTACTTC; CDR3: CATSRDTSSLYEQYF
D: -; J: TRBJ1-2; size: many; length: 11; V: TRBV20-1; DNA: TGCAGTGCTAGAGGGTTGGGGGGCTACACCTTC; CDR3: CSARGLGGYTF
D: TRBD2; J: TRBJ2-7; size: few; length: 21; V: TRBV4-1; DNA: TGCGCCAGCAGCCAACGTCTCCCAGGACTAGCGGGGCCGGACGGCTCCTACGAGCAGTACTTC; CDR3: CASSQRLPGLAGPDGSYEQYF
D: TRBD2; J: TRBJ2-3; size: many; length: 15; V: TRBV11-3; DNA: TGTGCCAGCAGCTTAGTAGCGGGGGGCCCAGATACGCAGTATTTT; CDR3: CASSLVAGGPDTQYF
D: TRBD1; J: TRBJ1-2; size: few; length: 14; V: TRBV6-1; DNA: TGTGCCAGCAGTGTTCCACAGGGGGCGCTTGGCTACACCTTC; CDR3: CASSVPQGALGYTF
D: -; J: TRBJ1-2; size: few; length: 15; V: TRBV20-1; DNA: TGCAGTGCTCCCGACCGACAGCGTCTCAACTATGGCTACACCTTC; CDR3: CSAPDRQRLNYGYTF